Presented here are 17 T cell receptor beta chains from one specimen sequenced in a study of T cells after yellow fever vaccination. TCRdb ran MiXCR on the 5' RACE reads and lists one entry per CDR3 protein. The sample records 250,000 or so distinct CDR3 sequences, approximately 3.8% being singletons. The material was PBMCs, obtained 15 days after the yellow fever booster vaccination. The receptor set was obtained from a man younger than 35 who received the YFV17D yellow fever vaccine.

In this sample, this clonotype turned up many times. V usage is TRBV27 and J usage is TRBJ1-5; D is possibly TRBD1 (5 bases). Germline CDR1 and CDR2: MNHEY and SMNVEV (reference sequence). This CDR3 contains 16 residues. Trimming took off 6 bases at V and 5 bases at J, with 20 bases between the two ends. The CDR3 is CASSPAVGPLYQPQHF. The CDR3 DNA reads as TGTGCCAGCAGCCCGGCTGTGGGACCTCTCTATCAGCCCCAGCATTTT.

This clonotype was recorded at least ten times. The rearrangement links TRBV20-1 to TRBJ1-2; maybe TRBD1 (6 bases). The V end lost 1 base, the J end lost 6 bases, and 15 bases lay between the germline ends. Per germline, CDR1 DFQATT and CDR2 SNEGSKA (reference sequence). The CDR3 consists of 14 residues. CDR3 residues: CSARGIGGRDGYTF. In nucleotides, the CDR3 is TGCAGTGCTAGAGGAATAGGGGGGCGGGATGGCTACACCTTC.

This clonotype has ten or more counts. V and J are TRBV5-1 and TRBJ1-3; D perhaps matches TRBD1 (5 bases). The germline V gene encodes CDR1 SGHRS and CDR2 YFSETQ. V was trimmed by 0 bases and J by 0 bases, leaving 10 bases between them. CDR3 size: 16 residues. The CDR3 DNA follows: TGCGCCAGCAGCTTGGGATGGGGCAGCTCTGGAAACACCATATATTTT. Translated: CASSLGWGSSGNTIYF.

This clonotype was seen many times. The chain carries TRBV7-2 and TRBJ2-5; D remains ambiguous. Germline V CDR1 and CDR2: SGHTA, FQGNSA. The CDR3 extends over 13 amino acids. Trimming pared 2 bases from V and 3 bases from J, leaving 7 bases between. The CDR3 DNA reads TGTGCCAGCAGCTTAAGTTGGGAAGAGACCCAGTACTTC. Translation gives CASSLSWEETQYF.

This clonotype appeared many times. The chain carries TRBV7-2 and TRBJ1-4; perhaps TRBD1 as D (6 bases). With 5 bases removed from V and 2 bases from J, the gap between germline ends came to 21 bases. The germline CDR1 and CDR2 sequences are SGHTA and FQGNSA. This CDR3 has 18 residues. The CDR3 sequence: CASSPSHRGGRTNEKLFF. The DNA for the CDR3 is TGTGCCAGCAGCCCTTCCCACCGTGGGGGCAGGACTAATGAAAAACTGTTTTTT.

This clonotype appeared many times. CDR3 DNA: TGCAGCGTTGACCGCCTTAGCGGGGCCCCAGATACGCAGTATTTT. Protein product: CSVDRLSGAPDTQYF. This rearrangement joins TRBV29-1 to TRBJ2-3; TRBD2 matches 8 bases. V lost 3 bases and J lost 4; bases outside the gene matches: 9. The CDR3 runs 15 residues. CDR1 is SQVTM and CDR2 is ANQGSEA in the germline V gene.

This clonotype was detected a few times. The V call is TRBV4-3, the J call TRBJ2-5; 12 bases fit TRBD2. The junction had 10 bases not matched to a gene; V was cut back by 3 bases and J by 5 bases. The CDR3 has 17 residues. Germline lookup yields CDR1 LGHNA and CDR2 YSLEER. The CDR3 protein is CASSQELAGGRGETQYF. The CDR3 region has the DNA TGCGCCAGCAGCCAGGAACTAGCGGGGGGCCGGGGGGAGACCCAGTACTTC.

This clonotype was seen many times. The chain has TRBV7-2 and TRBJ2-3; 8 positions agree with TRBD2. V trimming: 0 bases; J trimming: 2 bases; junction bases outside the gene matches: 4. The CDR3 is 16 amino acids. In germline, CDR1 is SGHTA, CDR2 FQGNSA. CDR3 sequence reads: CASSLARGAPTDTQYF. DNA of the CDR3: TGTGCCAGCAGCTTAGCGCGGGGGGCCCCCACAGATACGCAGTATTTT.

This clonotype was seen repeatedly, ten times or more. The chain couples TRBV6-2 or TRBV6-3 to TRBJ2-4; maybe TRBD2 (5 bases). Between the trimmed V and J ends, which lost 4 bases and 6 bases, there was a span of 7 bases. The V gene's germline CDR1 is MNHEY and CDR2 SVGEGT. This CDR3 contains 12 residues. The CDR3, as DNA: TGTGCCAGCAGTTCCGGAGGAAACATTCAGTACTTC. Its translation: CASSSGGNIQYF.

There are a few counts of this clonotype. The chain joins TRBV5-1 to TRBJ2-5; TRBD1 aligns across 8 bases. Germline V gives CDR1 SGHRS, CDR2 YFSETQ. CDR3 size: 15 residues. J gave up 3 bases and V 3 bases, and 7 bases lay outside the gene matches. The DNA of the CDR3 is TGCGCCAGCAGCTCAACCGGACAGGGAGAAGAGACCCAGTACTTC. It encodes CASSSTGQGEETQYF. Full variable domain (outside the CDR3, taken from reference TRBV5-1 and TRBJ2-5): KAGVTQTPRYLIKTRGQQVTLSCSPISGHRSVSWYQQTPGQGLQFLFEYFSETQRNKGNFPGRFSGRQFSNSRSEMNVSTLELGDSALYLCASSSTGQGEETQYFGPGTRLLVL.

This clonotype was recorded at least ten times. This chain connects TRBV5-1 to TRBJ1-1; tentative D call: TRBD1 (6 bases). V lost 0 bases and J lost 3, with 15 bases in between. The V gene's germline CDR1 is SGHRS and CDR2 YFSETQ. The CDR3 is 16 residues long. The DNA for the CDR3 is TGCGCCAGCAGCTTGGCCCTCCAGGGGTTGTACACTGAAGCTTTCTTT. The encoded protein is CASSLALQGLYTEAFF.

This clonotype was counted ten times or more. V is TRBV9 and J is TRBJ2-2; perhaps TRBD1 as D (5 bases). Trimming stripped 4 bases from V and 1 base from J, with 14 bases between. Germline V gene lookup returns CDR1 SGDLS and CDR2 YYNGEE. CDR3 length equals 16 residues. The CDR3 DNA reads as TGTGCCAGCAGCCCATCCTCCGGACAGAACACCGGGGAGCTGTTTTTT. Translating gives CASSPSSGQNTGELFF.

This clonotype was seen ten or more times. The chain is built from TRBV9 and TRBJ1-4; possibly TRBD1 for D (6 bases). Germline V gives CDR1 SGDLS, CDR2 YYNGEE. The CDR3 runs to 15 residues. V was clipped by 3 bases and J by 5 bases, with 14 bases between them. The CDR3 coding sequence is TGTGCCAGCAGCGCTACCGGGACACCGAATGAAAAACTGTTTTTT. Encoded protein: CASSATGTPNEKLFF.

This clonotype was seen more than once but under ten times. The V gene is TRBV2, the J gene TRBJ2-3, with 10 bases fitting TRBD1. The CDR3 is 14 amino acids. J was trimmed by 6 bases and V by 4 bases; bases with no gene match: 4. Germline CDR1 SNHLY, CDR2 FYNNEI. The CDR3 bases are TGTGCCAGCAGTGCGGGACAGGGGAGGGATACGCAGTATTTT. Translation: CASSAGQGRDTQYF. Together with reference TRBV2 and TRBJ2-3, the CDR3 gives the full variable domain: EPEVTQTPSHQVTQMGQEVILRCVPISNHLYFYWYRQILGQKVEFLVSFYNNEISEKSEIFDDQFSVERPDGSNFTLKIRSTKLEDSAMYFCASSAGQGRDTQYFGPGTRLTVL.

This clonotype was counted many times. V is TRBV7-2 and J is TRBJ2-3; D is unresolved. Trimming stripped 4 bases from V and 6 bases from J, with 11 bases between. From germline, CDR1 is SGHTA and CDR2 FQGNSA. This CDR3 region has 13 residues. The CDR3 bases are TGTGCCAGCAGCTCCCGGGTGGCGGATACGCAGTATTTT. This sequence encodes CASSSRVADTQYF. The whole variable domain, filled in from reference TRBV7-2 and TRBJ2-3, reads GAGVSQSPSNKVTEKGKDVELRCDPISGHTALYWYRQSLGQGLEFLIYFQGNSAPDKSGLPSDRFSAERTGGSVSTLTIQRTQQEDSAVYLCASSSRVADTQYFGPGTRLTVL.

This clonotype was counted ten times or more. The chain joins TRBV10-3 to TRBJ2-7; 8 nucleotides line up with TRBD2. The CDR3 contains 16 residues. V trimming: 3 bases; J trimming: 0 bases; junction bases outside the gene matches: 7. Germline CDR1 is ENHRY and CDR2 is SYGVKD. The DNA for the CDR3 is TGTGCCATCAGTGACCCGCCGAGCGGGGGCTCCTACGAGCAGTACTTC. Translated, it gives CAISDPPSGGSYEQYF.

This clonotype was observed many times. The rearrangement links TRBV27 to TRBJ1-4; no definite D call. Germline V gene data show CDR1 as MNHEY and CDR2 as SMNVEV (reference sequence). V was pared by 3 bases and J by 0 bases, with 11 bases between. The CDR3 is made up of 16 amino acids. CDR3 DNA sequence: TGTGCCAGCAGTTTGGCGGCCTATGCAACTAATGAAAAACTGTTTTTT. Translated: CASSLAAYATNEKLFF. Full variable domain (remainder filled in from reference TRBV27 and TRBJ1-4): EAQVTQNPRYLITVTGKKLTVTCSQNMNHEYMSWYRQDPGLGLRQIYYSMNVEVTDKGDVPEGYKVSRKEKRNFPLILESPSPNQTSLYFCASSLAAYATNEKLFFGSGTQLSVL.